The rows below give T cell receptor beta chains drawn from one sample of a study of cytomegalovirus exposure and HLA in healthy donors. The method was immunoSEQ multiplex PCR; TCRdb's version includes in-frame clones alone and lacks a portion of them. The sample includes about 110,000 clones, nearly 97% of them seen just once. Source material: PBMCs. The receptors here all came from a woman aged 18-29 years in good health and CMV-seronegative. CDR3s include the opening cysteine and the closing phenylalanine or tryptophan. The D gene is left open where the match is weak. Not every row has a clone size; where given, it reads once, few, many or a size class.

CDR3nt,CDR3aa,j_gene,v_gene,d_gene,abundance
TGTGCCAGCAGTGAAGGGGCGGGGCAGTACTTC,CASSEGAGQYF,TRBJ2-7,TRBV6-1,-,-
TGTGCCAGCAGTTTTTCCAGTCGTACTGAAGCTTTCTTT,CASSFSSRTEAFF,TRBJ1-1,TRBV27,-,-
TGTGCCACCCGGCGGGGGCTTGAGAGCGGGGAGCTGTTTTTT,CATRRGLESGELFF,TRBJ2-2,TRBV6-4,-,-
TGTGCCAGCAGCCAAGATATATCCCGGGGACTGTTTTTT,CASSQDISRGLFF,TRBJ1-4,TRBV14,-,-
TGTGCCAGCTCACGACAGGGGGGAATACAAGAGACCCAGTACTTC,CASSRQGGIQETQYF,TRBJ2-5,TRBV18,TRBD1,-
TGTGCCAGCAGCTTAGCGCTCGGGCAGGGGGATTCACCCCTCCACTTT,CASSLALGQGDSPLHF,TRBJ1-6,TRBV7-8,TRBD1,-
TGTGCCAGCAGCGTAGCTACGGTAGCGGGGGGGCTCACAGATACGCAGTATTTT,CASSVATVAGGLTDTQYF,TRBJ2-3,TRBV9,TRBD2,-
TGCAGCACAAAAGCAGGGATTAAATCTGGAAACACCATATATTTT,CSTKAGIKSGNTIYF,TRBJ1-3,TRBV29-1,-,-
TGTGCCAGCAGTTTAACATCATGGCAGCCCCAGCATTTT,CASSLTSWQPQHF,TRBJ1-5,TRBV27,-,once
TGTGCCAGCAAACTAGCGGGGGCCGGCGGGAATGAGCAGTTCTTC,CASKLAGAGGNEQFF,TRBJ2-1,TRBV28,TRBD2,once
TGTGCCAGCAAGGGCAGGGACTCCTACAATGAGCAGTTCTTC,CASKGRDSYNEQFF,TRBJ2-1,TRBV7-6,-,once
TGTGCCAGCAGTTACCTCGAGGGAGACGGCTACACCTTC,CASSYLEGDGYTF,TRBJ1-2,TRBV6-5,-,-
TGTGCCAGCAGTTATGGTGGTGGACAGGGCTACAATGAGCAGTTCTTC,CASSYGGGQGYNEQFF,TRBJ2-1,TRBV28,TRBD1,-
TGTGCCACCGAACAGAACAGGGGTAGACTGTTTTTT,CATEQNRGRLFF,TRBJ1-4,TRBV28,TRBD1,-
TGTGCCAGCTCACCACGGGGGGGATCGGACACCGGGGAGCTGTTTTTT,CASSPRGGSDTGELFF,TRBJ2-2,TRBV18,TRBD2,-
TGTGCCAGCAGTACCAACAGGGGGAATAATTCACCCCTCCACTTT,CASSTNRGNNSPLHF,TRBJ1-6,TRBV9,TRBD1,-
TGTGCCACCGTGGAGGGAGAGACCCAGTACTTC,CATVEGETQYF,TRBJ2-5,TRBV19,-,-
TGTGCCAGCAGTCTTCAGGGGCTGGGGACAGATACGCAGTATTTT,CASSLQGLGTDTQYF,TRBJ2-3,TRBV28,-,-
TGTGCCAGCAGTGAAGTAGAACAGGGTAATCAGCCCCAGCATTTT,CASSEVEQGNQPQHF,TRBJ1-5,TRBV6-1,-,-
TGTGCCAGCAGCCGAGGGCTCTCCTACGAGCAGTACTTC,CASSRGLSYEQYF,TRBJ2-7,TRBV7-3,-,-
TGCGCCAGCAGCTTAGAGGGCGAGCAGTACTTC,CASSLEGEQYF,TRBJ2-7,TRBV5-1,-,-
TGTGCCAGCAGCCAAGAGGGACATAATTATGGCTACACCTTC,CASSQEGHNYGYTF,TRBJ1-2,TRBV14,-,-
TGTGCCTGGAGTATTGCGCAAGAGACCCAGTACTTC,CAWSIAQETQYF,TRBJ2-5,TRBV30,-,-
TGTGCCAGCAGCCAAGATCTGGCGGGGGGGAGCGAGCAGTACTTC,CASSQDLAGGSEQYF,TRBJ2-7,TRBV4-2,TRBD2,few
TGTGCCAGCAGCTTAGTACAGGGTACTGAAGCTTTCTTT,CASSLVQGTEAFF,TRBJ1-1,TRBV11-2,-,-
TGTGCCAGCAGCCAAGGGCGGGGGATTACAGATACGCAGTATTTT,CASSQGRGITDTQYF,TRBJ2-3,TRBV4-2,TRBD2,-
TGTGCCAGCTCACGGACTGGAGAGACCCAGTACTTC,CASSRTGETQYF,TRBJ2-5,TRBV18,-,-
TGCAGCGTTGGCCAGGGGGCTGGGGAAAAACTGTTTTTT,CSVGQGAGEKLFF,TRBJ1-4,TRBV29-1,TRBD1,-
TGCGCCAGCAGGGGAGGCACCTCCTACGAGCAGTACTTC,CASRGGTSYEQYF,TRBJ2-7,TRBV4-1,-,-
TGTGCCAGCAGTGCCTCCGGGACTCAGAATCAGCCCCAGCATTTT,CASSASGTQNQPQHF,TRBJ1-5,TRBV25-1,-,-
TGTGCCAGCAGCCAAGATTGGAGTCAGGGGGGCACAGATACGCAGTATTTT,CASSQDWSQGGTDTQYF,TRBJ2-3,TRBV4-2,TRBD1,-
TGTGCCTGGAGTGTTGGGACTGCCTCCTACGAGCAGTACTTC,CAWSVGTASYEQYF,TRBJ2-7,TRBV30,-,-
TGTGCCAGCAGCTTAGTTCCAAGCGCGGGCGAGACCCAGTACTTC,CASSLVPSAGETQYF,TRBJ2-5,TRBV11-3,-,-
TGTGCCAGCAGCTTAGACTACCGGGGTGACAATGAGCAGTTCTTC,CASSLDYRGDNEQFF,TRBJ2-1,TRBV11-3,-,-
TGCGCCAGCAGGCGATGGACTGCCGGCAGTACAGATACGCAGTATTTT,CASRRWTAGSTDTQYF,TRBJ2-3,TRBV5-1,-,-
TGTGCCAGCTCACCAAGTCGGCTAGCGGGGACCACAGATACGCAGTATTTT,CASSPSRLAGTTDTQYF,TRBJ2-3,TRBV18,TRBD2,-
TGTGCCAGCAGTCCACCGACAGGTAGAATCTCCTACGAGCAGTACTTC,CASSPPTGRISYEQYF,TRBJ2-7,TRBV28,-,-
TGTGCCAGCAGCAGAGTGCTGGGGGCGACCTACAATGAGCAGTTCTTC,CASSRVLGATYNEQFF,TRBJ2-1,TRBV7-6,-,-
TGCAGTCTCCGGGACTATGAAAAACTGTTTTTT,CSLRDYEKLFF,TRBJ1-4,TRBV20-1,-,-